This T cell receptor beta chain comes out of a study of cytomegalovirus exposure and HLA in healthy donors. Germline values: CDR1 MNHNS, CDR2 SASEGT. This CDR3 contains 15 residues. V trimming: 4 bases; J trimming: 0 bases; junction bases outside the gene matches: 6. Generated by immunoSEQ multiplex PCR, the TCRdb table keeps only in-frame clones and is missing some. In the table there are 150,000 to 200,000 clones, 84% of which are singletons. The sequenced material came from PBMCs. The genes are TRBV6-1 and TRBJ2-7; 7 bases align to TRBD1. This clonotype was sampled from a man between 18 and 35 years old in good health and CMV-seropositive. The CDR3 DNA sequence: TGTGCCAGCAGTGCTAGACAGGGCAGCTCCTACGAGCAGTACTTC. This translates into CASSARQGSSYEQYF.